The clone carrying this T cell receptor (beta chain) is deemed medium-sized (0.01 to 0.1%) by its frequency. The target antigen is unknown. TRB amplification used 250 ng of peripheral blood genomic DNA. This record comes from a study of T cell clusters in autoimmune cytopenias. Germline V gene sequence: CDR1 ENHRY, CDR2 SYGVKD. The CDR3 spans 17 residues. The study, taken as a whole, reports: TRB repertoire shifts in secondary cytopenia and chronic lymphocytic leukemia mostly reflected lymphoma, not autoimmunity.

TRB rearrangements were amplified by touch-down multiplex PCR with mixed TRB-A/B primers. TCRdb re-called the multiplex PCR reads; one entry per CDR3 protein, DNA not given. The listing contains some 4,700 distinct CDR3 sequences. This chain connects TRBV10-3 to TRBJ2-6; with no DNA, the TCRdb D assignment of TRBD1 cannot be verified. Sequencing input: peripheral blood. This clonotype was sampled from a human donor with an autoimmune cytopenia or autoimmune hepatitis (not recorded which). The CDR3: CAISESVGGSGANVLTF.